The 5 T cell receptor beta chains in this list originate from one sample, sequenced in a study of cytomegalovirus exposure and HLA in healthy donors. The PCR made use of 60 Vbeta and 13 Jbeta primers. Generated by immunoSEQ multiplex PCR, the TCRdb table keeps only in-frame clones and is missing some. There are around 120,000 clones in the sample; approximately 80% occur only once, and approximately 0.22% lies in the top ten. Sequencing input: PBMCs. These TCRs come from a man aged 45 to 65 in good health and CMV-seronegative.

The chain combines TRBV19 with TRBJ2-7, with D possibly matching TRBD2 (6 bases). V was clipped by 1 base and J by 2 bases, with 12 bases between them. The CDR3 sequence is 15 residues long. Germline CDR1 reads LNHDA; CDR2 reads SQIVND (reference sequence). Here the CDR3 reads CASSIVPGLPYEQYF. For the CDR3, the DNA is TGTGCCAGTAGTATAGTACCGGGACTCCCCTACGAGCAGTACTTC.

This clone was seen only once. The chain recombines TRBV29-1 with TRBJ1-2, with 8 bases matching TRBD1. V was clipped by 5 bases and J by 13 bases; unmatched bases: 12. The germline V gene encodes CDR1 SQVTM and CDR2 ANQGSEA. This CDR3 is built from 12 residues. CDR3 loop: CSVPADRGNPTF. The CDR3 bases are TGCAGCGTTCCCGCAGACAGGGGAAATCCCACCTTC. Supplemented by reference TRBV29-1 and TRBJ1-2, the full variable domain reads SAVISQKPSRDICQRGTSLTIQCQVDSQVTMMFWYRQQPGQSLTLIATANQGSEATYESGFVIDKFPISRPNLTFSTLTVSNMSPEDSSIYLCSVPADRGNPTFGSGTRLTVV.

V and J are TRBV5-5 and TRBJ1-5; 9 positions match TRBD1. In germline, CDR1 is SGHKS, CDR2 YYEKEE (reference sequence). CDR3 size: 15 residues. The trim removed 3 bases at V and 5 bases at J, leaving 6 bases unmatched. CDR3 region: CASSSGTGRYQPQHF. In DNA, the CDR3 is TGTGCCAGCAGCTCCGGGACAGGGCGGTATCAGCCCCAGCATTTT.

This chain joins TRBV7-2 and TRBJ1-6, with 8 bases lining up with TRBD1. The CDR3 length is 14 residues. V shed 3 bases, J shed 11 bases, and the junction held 6 bases outside the gene matches. The V gene's germline CDR1 is SGHTA and CDR2 FQGNSA. For the CDR3, the DNA is TGTGCCAGCAGCTTGGAAGACAGGGGTACACCCCTCCACTTT. Encoded protein: CASSLEDRGTPLHF. Drawing the rest from reference TRBV7-2 and TRBJ1-6, the complete variable domain is GAGVSQSPSNKVTEKGKDVELRCDPISGHTALYWYRQSLGQGLEFLIYFQGNSAPDKSGLPSDRFSAERTGGSVSTLTIQRTQQEDSAVYLCASSLEDRGTPLHFGNGTRLTVT.

The chain recombines TRBV18 with TRBJ2-1, with 13 nucleotides matching TRBD2. V was pared by 1 base and J by 0 bases, with 0 bases of the junction left unmatched. Germline V lookup: CDR1 KGHSH, CDR2 LQKENI. The CDR3 has 17 residues. The CDR3 nucleotides read TGTGCCAGCTCACCACGGACTAGCGGGAGCTCCTACAATGAGCAGTTCTTC. This encodes CASSPRTSGSSYNEQFF.